The 8 T cell receptor beta chains below come from one sample, sequenced in a study of patients and donors after allogeneic stem cell transplantation. Using its own MiXCR run on the RT-PCR reads, TCRdb lists one record per CDR3 protein. The sample shows about a million distinct CDR3 sequences, around 17% of them seen only once. Sequencing was performed on blood, either unsorted or a sorted T cell fraction (not recorded which). These receptors originate from a human donor who was either an allogeneic HSCT recipient or a stem cell or donor lymphocyte infusion donor (not recorded which). It is not recorded whose cells these are; they may come from a transplant donor.

This clonotype occurred a few times. This chain links TRBV6-1 with TRBJ1-2; D gene uncertain. CDR1 and CDR2 from the germline V gene are MNHNS and SASEGT. Trimming pared 2 bases from V and 3 bases from J, leaving 16 bases between. This CDR3 is built from 16 residues. The CDR3 bases are TGTGCCAGCAGTGAAATACGGAGTCTGACGCACTATGGCTACACCTTC. It encodes CASSEIRSLTHYGYTF.

This clonotype was seen more than once but under ten times. A much larger clone is a single base away; this may be a read error. The chain carries TRBV6-5 and TRBJ1-1; D ambiguous. Germline V lookup: CDR1 MNHEY, CDR2 SVGAGI. The CDR3 contains 11 residues. Trimming removed 6 bases from V and 3 bases from J, with 5 bases in between. This CDR3 reads CASSRHTEAFF. CDR3 DNA sequence: TGTGCCAGCAGCCGACACACTGAAGCTTTCTTT.

This clonotype turned up a few times. The chain combines TRBV30 with TRBJ1-4, with D maybe TRBD1 (6 bases). CDR1 is GTSNPN, CDR2 SVGIG, per germline (reference sequence). The CDR3 is 14 residues long. V was trimmed by 0 bases and J by 7 bases, leaving 12 bases between them. The CDR3 is CAWSVTGGGEKLFF. CDR3 DNA: TGTGCCTGGAGTGTGACTGGGGGCGGTGAAAAACTGTTTTTT.

V and J are TRBV7-8 and TRBJ2-7, with D unresolved. Germline V lookup: CDR1 SGHVS, CDR2 FQNEAQ. V was trimmed by 1 base and J by 6 bases, leaving 10 bases between them. The CDR3 loop spans 13 amino acids. The CDR3 sequence is CASSLGQAIEQYF. The CDR3 region has the DNA TGTGCCAGCAGCTTAGGCCAGGCTATCGAGCAGTACTTC.

The rearrangement uses TRBV20-1 and TRBJ2-1; TRBD1 matches at 7 bases. The CDR3 extends over 11 amino acids. In germline, CDR1 is DFQATT, CDR2 SNEGSKA (reference sequence). After removal of 0 bases from V and 10 bases from J, the junction contained 0 bases not matched to a gene. CDR3 sequence reads: CSAREDREQFF. CDR3 coding DNA: TGCAGTGCTAGAGAGGACAGGGAGCAGTTCTTC.

This chain connects TRBV5-1 to TRBJ1-1, with D maybe TRBD1 (6 bases). CDR3 length: 14 amino acids. V lost 5 bases and J 1 base, leaving 12 bases between the germline ends. The germline V gene has CDR1 SGHRS and CDR2 YFSETQ. This CDR3 is CASREQGKNTEAFF. CDR3 DNA sequence: TGCGCCAGCAGGGAACAGGGTAAGAACACTGAAGCTTTCTTT.

This clonotype was counted between two and nine times. The chain joins TRBV20-1 to TRBJ2-7, with D perhaps matching TRBD1 (6 bases). The CDR3 sequence is 14 residues long. V dropped 3 bases and J dropped 2 bases, with 14 bases sitting between them. CDR1 DFQATT and CDR2 SNEGSKA come from the germline V gene (reference sequence). The CDR3 loop reads CSASGTTKPYEQYF. The CDR3 DNA reads as TGCAGTGCTAGCGGGACAACTAAACCCTACGAGCAGTACTTC.

The chain recombines TRBV4-3 with TRBJ1-2, with 7 bases lining up with TRBD1. The germline CDR1 and CDR2 sequences are LGHNA and YSLEER. The junction had 4 bases not matched to a gene; V was cut back by 2 bases and J by 1 base. The CDR3 totals 15 residues. CDR3 nucleotide sequence: TGCGCCAGCAGCCAATATAGACAGGGTAACTATGGCTACACCTTC. Its translation: CASSQYRQGNYGYTF.